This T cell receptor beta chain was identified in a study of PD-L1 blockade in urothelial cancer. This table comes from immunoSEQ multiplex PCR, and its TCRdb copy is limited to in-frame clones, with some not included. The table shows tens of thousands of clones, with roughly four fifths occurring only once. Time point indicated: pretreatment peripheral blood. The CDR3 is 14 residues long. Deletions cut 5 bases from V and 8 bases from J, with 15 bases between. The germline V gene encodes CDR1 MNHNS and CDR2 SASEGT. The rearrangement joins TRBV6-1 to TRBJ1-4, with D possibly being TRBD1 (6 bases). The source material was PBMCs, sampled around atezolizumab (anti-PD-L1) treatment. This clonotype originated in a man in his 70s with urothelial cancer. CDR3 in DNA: TGTGCCAGCAGTCCTGGGGGGGGGCAAGAAAAACTGTTTTTT. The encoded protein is CASSPGGGQEKLFF.